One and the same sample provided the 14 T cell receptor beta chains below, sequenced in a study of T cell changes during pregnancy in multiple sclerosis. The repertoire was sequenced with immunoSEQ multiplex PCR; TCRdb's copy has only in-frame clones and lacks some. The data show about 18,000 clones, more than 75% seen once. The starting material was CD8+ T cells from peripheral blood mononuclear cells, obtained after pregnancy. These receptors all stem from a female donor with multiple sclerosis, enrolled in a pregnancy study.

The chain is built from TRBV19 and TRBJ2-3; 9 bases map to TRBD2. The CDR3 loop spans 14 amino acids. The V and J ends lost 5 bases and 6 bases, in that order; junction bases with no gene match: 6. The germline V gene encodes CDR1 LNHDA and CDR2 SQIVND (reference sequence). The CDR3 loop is CASSERLAGDTQYF. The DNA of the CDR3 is TGTGCCAGTAGTGAAAGGCTAGCGGGGGATACGCAGTATTTT.

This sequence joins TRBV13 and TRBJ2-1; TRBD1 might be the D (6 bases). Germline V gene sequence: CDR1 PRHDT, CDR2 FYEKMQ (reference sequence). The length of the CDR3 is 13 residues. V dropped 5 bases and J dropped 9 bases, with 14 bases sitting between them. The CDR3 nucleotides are TGTGCCAGCAGCCTGATACAGGGAGTTGAGCAGTTCTTC. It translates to CASSLIQGVEQFF.

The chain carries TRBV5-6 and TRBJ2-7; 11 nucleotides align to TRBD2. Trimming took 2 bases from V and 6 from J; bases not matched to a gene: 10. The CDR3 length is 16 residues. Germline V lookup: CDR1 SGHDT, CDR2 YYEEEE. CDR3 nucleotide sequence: TGTGCCAGCAGCTTTGGCACTTTAGCGGGGGGGCCCGAGCAGTACTTC. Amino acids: CASSFGTLAGGPEQYF. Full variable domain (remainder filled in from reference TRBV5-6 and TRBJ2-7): DAGVTQSPTHLIKTRGQQVTLRCSPKSGHDTVSWYQQALGQGPQFIFQYYEEEERQRGNFPDRFSGHQFPNYSSELNVNALLLGDSALYLCASSFGTLAGGPEQYFGPGTRLTVT.

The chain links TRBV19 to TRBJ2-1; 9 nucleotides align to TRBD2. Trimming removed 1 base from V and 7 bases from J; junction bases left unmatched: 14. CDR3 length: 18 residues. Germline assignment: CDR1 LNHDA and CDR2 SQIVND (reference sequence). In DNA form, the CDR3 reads TGTGCCAGTAGTATAGGGCCTCTTGAAGCGGGAGGTTATAATGAGCAGTTCTTC. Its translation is CASSIGPLEAGGYNEQFF.

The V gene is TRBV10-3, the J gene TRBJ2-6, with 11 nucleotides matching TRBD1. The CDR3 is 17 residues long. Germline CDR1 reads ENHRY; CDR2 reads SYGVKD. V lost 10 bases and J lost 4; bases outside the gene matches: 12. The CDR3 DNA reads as TGTGCCACCTATCGGGGACAGGGGGTAACCGGGGCCAACGTCCTGACTTTC. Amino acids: CATYRGQGVTGANVLTF.

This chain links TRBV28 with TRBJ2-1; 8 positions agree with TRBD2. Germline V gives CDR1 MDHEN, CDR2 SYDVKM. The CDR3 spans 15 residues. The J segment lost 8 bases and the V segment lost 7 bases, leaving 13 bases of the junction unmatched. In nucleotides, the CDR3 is TGTGCCAGCACCCAGCAGCGGGAGAAGTATTATGAGCAGTTCTTC. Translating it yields CASTQQREKYYEQFF.

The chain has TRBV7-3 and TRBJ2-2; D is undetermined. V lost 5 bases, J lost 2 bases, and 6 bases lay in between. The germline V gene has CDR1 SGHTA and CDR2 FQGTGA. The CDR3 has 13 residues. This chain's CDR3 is CASSRENTGELFF. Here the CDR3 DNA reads TGTGCCAGCAGCAGAGAAAACACCGGGGAGCTGTTTTTT.

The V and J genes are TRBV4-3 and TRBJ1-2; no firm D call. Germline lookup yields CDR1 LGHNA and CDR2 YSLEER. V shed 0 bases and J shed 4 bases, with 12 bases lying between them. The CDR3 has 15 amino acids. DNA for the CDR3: TGCGCCAGCAGCCAAGACCAGGCCTTGGGCTATGGCTACACCTTC. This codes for CASSQDQALGYGYTF.

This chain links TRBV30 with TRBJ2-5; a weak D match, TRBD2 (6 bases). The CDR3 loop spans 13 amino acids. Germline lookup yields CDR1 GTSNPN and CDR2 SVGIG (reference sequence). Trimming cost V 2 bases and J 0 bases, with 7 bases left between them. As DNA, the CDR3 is TGTGCCTGGAGTTCGGGGGACCAAGAGACCCAGTACTTC. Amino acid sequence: CAWSSGDQETQYF.

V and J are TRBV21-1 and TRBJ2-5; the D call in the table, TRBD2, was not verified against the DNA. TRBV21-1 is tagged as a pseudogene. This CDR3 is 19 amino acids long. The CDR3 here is CASTWDPTILAGNQETQYF. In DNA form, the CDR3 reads TGTGCCAGCACCTGGGATCCGACTATACTAGCGGGGAACCAAGAGACCCAGTACTTC.

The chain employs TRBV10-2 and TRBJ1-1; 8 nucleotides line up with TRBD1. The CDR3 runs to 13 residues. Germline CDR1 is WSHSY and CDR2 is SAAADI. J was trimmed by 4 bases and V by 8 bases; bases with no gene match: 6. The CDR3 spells CASRQGSVTEAFF. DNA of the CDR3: TGCGCCAGCCGACAGGGGAGTGTCACTGAAGCTTTCTTT.

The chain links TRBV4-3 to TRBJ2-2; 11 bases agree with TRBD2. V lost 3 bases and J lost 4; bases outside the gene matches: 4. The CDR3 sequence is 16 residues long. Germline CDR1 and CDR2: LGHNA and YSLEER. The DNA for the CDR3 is TGCGCCAGCAGCCAGCATAGCGGGGGGGGCACCGGGGAGCTGTTTTTT. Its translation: CASSQHSGGGTGELFF.

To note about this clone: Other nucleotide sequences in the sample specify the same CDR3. CDR3 DNA sequence: TGTGCCAGCAGCGTAGAAACCGGGGGCACCGGGGAGCTGTTTTTT. It specifies CASSVETGGTGELFF. This sequence joins TRBV9 and TRBJ2-2; weak D call: TRBD2 (6 bases). Between the trimmed V and J ends, which lost 0 bases and 4 bases, there was a span of 10 bases. This CDR3 has 15 amino acids. Germline CDR1 is SGDLS and CDR2 is YYNGEE.

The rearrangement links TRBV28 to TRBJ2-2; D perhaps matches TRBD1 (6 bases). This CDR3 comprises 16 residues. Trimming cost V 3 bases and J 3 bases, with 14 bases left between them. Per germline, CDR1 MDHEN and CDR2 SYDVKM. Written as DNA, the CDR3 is TGTGCCAGCAGTTTCCCCCCAGGGGAAGACACCGGGGAGCTGTTTTTT. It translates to CASSFPPGEDTGELFF.